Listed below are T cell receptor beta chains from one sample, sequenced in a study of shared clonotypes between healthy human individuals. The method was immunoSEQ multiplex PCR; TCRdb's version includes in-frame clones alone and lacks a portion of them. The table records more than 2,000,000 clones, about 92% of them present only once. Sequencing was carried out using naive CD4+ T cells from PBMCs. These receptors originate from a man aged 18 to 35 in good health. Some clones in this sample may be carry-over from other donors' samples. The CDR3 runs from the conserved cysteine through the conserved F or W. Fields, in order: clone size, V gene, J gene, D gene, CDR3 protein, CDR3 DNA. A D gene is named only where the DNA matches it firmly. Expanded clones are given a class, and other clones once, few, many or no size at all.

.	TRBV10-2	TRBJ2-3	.	CASSEWSYTDTQYF	TGCGCCAGCAGTGAGTGGAGCTACACAGATACGCAGTATTTT
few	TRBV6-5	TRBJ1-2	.	CASRTREGSRGYTF	TGTGCCAGCAGAACACGAGAGGGATCGAGGGGCTACACCTTC
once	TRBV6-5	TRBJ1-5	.	CASRRGGDGGQPQHF	TGTGCCAGCCGTCGGGGAGGGGACGGGGGTCAGCCCCAGCATTTT
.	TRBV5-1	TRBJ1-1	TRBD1	CASSLGGQGGTEAFF	TGCGCCAGCAGCTTGGGGGGACAGGGCGGCACTGAAGCTTTCTTT
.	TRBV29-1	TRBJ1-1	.	CSGRGTEAFF	TGCAGCGGTCGGGGAACTGAAGCTTTCTTT
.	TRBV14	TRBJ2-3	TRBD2	CASSQDDLPFGLAGYGTQYF	TGTGCCAGCAGCCAAGATGATCTCCCGTTCGGACTAGCGGGATACGGTACGCAGTATTTT
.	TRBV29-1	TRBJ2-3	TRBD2	CSTTSREGATDTQYF	TGCAGCACTACGTCGCGGGAGGGTGCGACAGATACGCAGTATTTT
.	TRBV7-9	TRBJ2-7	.	CASSYDSGTYEQYF	TGTGCCAGCAGCTACGACAGTGGGACCTACGAGCAGTACTTC
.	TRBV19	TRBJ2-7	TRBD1	CASSIPGTGGYEQYF	TGTGCCAGTAGTATCCCCGGGACAGGTGGTTACGAGCAGTACTTC
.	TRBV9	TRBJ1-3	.	CASSAMGRYSGNTIYF	TGTGCCAGCAGCGCTATGGGACGGTACTCTGGAAACACCATATATTTT
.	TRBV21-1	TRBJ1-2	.	CASSMLTGDLTNYGYTF	TGTGCCAGCAGCATGTTGACAGGGGACTTAACAAACTATGGCTACACCTTC
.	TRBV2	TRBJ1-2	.	CASSPGGGRYGYTF	TGTGCCAGCAGTCCCGGTGGGGGACGCTATGGCTACACCTTC
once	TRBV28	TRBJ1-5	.	CASRQMNQPQHF	TGTGCCAGCAGGCAGATGAATCAGCCCCAGCATTTT
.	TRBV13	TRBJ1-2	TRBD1	CASSAGQGLLSSYTF	TGTGCCAGCAGCGCCGGACAGGGTTTACTTTCGAGCTACACCTTC
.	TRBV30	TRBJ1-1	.	CAWSEVTEAFF	TGTGCCTGGAGTGAGGTCACTGAAGCTTTCTTT
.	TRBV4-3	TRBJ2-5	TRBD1	CASSDDRAEETQYF	TGCGCCAGCAGCGATGACAGGGCCGAAGAGACCCAGTACTTC
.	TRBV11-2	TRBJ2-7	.	CASSVRGRREQYF	TGTGCCAGCAGCGTGCGTGGGCGCCGCGAGCAGTACTTC
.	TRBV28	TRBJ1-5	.	CASSQQAARPQHF	TGTGCCAGCAGTCAACAGGCGGCGCGGCCCCAGCATTTT
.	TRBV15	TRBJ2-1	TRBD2	CATSPRLAGDHNEQFF	TGTGCCACCAGTCCCCGCCTAGCGGGAGACCACAATGAGCAGTTCTTC
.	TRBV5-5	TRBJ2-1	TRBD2	CASSLAGLAGGSPKYNEQFF	TGTGCCAGCAGCTTGGCCGGACTAGCGGGAGGTTCCCCGAAGTACAATGAGCAGTTCTTC
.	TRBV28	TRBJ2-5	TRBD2	CASSRPGLALQETQYF	TGTGCCAGCAGTCGACCGGGACTAGCCCTCCAAGAGACCCAGTACTTC
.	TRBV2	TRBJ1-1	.	CASALDRNTEAFF	TGTGCCAGCGCGCTAGACAGGAACACTGAAGCTTTCTTT
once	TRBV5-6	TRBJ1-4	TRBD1	CASSLLTGGKEKLFF	TGTGCCAGCAGCCTCCTGACAGGGGGGAAAGAAAAACTGTTTTTT
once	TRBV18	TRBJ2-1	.	CASSRPDSSQFF	TGTGCCAGCTCACGACCGGACAGCTCGCAGTTCTTC
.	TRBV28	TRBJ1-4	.	CASSPVGAEKLFF	TGTGCCAGCAGCCCCGTCGGGGCGGAAAAACTGTTTTTT
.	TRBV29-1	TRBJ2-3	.	CSVVWQFGADTQYF	TGCAGCGTTGTTTGGCAATTCGGCGCAGATACGCAGTATTTT
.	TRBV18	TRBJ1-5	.	CASSPSQWPQHF	TGTGCCAGCTCACCTTCCCAATGGCCCCAGCATTTT
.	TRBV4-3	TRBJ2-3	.	CASSQDMGGTDTQYF	TGCGCCAGCAGCCAAGATATGGGGGGTACAGATACGCAGTATTTT
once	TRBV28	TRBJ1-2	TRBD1	CASSIRDRDGDGYTF	TGTGCCAGCAGTATTAGAGACAGGGATGGCGACGGCTACACCTTC
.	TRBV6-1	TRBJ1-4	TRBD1	CASSKDRGDEKLFF	TGTGCCAGCAGCAAAGACAGGGGGGACGAAAAACTGTTTTTT
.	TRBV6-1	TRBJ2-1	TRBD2	CASSDLVAGSFNEQFF	TGTGCCAGCAGTGATTTAGTAGCGGGATCTTTCAATGAGCAGTTCTTC
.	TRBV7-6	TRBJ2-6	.	CASSSYRAGANVLTF	TGTGCCAGCAGCTCCTACAGAGCTGGGGCCAACGTCCTGACTTTC
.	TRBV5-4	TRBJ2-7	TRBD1	CASSALTGNTYEQYF	TGTGCCAGCAGCGCGCTGACAGGGAACACCTACGAGCAGTACTTC
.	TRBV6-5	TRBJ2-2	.	CASSYYTGELFF	TGTGCCAGCAGTTACTACACCGGGGAGCTGTTTTTT
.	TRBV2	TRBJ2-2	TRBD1	CASSERGSGQGVTGELFF	TGTGCCAGCAGTGAAAGGGGTTCGGGACAGGGGGTAACCGGGGAGCTGTTTTTT
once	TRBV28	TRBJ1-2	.	CASRPNYGYTF	TGTGCCAGCAGACCTAACTATGGCTACACCTTC